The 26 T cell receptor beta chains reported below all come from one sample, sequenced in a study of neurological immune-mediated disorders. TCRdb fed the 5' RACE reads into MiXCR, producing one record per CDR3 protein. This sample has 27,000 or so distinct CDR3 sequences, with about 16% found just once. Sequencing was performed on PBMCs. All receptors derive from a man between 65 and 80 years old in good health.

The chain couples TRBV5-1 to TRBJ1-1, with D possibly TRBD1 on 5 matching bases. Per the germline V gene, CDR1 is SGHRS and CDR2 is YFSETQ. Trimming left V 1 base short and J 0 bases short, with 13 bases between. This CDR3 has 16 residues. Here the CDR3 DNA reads TGCGCCAGCAGCTTGTATACAGGACTCATGAACACTGAAGCTTTCTTT. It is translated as CASSLYTGLMNTEAFF. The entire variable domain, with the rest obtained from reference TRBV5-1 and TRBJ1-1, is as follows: KAGVTQTPRYLIKTRGQQVTLSCSPISGHRSVSWYQQTPGQGLQFLFEYFSETQRNKGNFPGRFSGRQFSNSRSEMNVSTLELGDSALYLCASSLYTGLMNTEAFFGQGTRLTVV.

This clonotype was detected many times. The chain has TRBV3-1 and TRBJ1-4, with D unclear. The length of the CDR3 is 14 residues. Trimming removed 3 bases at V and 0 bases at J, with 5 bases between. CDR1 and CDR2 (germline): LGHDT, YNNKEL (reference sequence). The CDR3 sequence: CASSHEATNEKLFF. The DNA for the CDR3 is TGTGCCAGCAGCCACGAGGCAACTAATGAAAAACTGTTTTTT.

CDR3 sequence: CASSLGARRPGPQYF. For the CDR3, the DNA is TGTGCCAGCAGCTTAGGAGCGCGGCGCCCGGGTCCGCAGTATTTT. The chain employs TRBV11-2 and TRBJ2-3, with D hard to call. V gave up 1 base and J gave up 10 bases, with 18 bases separating them. Germline V gene data show CDR1 as SGHAT and CDR2 as FQNNGV. This CDR3 is built from 15 residues.

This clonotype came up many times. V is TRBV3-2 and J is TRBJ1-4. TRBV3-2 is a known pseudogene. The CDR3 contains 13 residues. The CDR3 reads CASSQAMGEKLFF. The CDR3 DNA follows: TGTGCCAGCAGCCAGGCCATGGGTGAAAAACTGTTTTTT.

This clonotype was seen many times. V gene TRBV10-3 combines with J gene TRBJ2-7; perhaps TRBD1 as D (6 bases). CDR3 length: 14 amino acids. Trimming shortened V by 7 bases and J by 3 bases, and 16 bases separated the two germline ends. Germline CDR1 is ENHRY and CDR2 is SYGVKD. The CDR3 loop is CAITPGDWSYEQYF. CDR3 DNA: TGTGCCATCACTCCAGGGGATTGGAGCTACGAGCAGTACTTC.

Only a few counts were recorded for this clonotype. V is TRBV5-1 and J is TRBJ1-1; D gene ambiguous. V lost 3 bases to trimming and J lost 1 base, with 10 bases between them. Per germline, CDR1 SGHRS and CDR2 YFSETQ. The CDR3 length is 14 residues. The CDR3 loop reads CASSSRTENTEAFF. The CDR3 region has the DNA TGCGCCAGCAGCTCGAGGACGGAGAACACTGAAGCTTTCTTT.

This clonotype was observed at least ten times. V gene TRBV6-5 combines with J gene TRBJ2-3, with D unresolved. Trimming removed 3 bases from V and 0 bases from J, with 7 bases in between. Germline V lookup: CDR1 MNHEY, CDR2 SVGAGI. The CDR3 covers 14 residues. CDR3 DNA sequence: TGTGCCAGCAGTTATTCTCATAGCACAGATACGCAGTATTTT. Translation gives CASSYSHSTDTQYF.

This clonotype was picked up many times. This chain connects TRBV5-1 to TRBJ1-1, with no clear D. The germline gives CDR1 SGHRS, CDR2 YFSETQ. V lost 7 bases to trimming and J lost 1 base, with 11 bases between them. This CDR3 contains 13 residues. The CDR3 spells CASRSGTNTEAFF. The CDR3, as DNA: TGCGCCAGCCGCTCCGGTACGAACACTGAAGCTTTCTTT.

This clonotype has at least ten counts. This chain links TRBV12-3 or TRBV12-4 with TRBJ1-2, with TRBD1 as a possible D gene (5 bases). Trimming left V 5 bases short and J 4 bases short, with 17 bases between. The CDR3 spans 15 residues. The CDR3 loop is CASSRSMGRGYGYTF. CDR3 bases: TGTGCCAGCAGTCGAAGCATGGGGCGAGGCTATGGCTACACCTTC.

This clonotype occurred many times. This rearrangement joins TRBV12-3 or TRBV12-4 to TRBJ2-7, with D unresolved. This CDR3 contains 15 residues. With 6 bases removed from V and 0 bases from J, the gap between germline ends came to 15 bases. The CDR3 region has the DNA TGTGCCAGCAGCGCCTCGGGCAGGCGCTCCTACGAGCAGTACTTC. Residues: CASSASGRRSYEQYF.

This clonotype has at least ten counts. The chain's CDR3 is CATSDPTVTEAGTDTQYF. The CDR3 DNA reads as TGTGCCACCAGTGACCCCACCGTGACAGAGGCGGGCACAGATACGCAGTATTTT. V usage is TRBV24-1 and J usage is TRBJ2-3, with D maybe TRBD1 (5 bases). Deletions cut 4 bases from V and 1 base from J, with 20 bases between. CDR1 is KGHDR and CDR2 is SFDVKD in the germline V gene. The CDR3 is 18 residues long.

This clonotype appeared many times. CDR3 residues: CASSLMGGAGYTF. The CDR3, as DNA: TGTGCCAGCAGCTTAATGGGGGGGGCCGGCTACACCTTC. The chain combines TRBV7-3 with TRBJ1-2; D might be TRBD1 (6 bases). The germline V and J ends were trimmed by 1 base and 8 bases, with 11 bases remaining between them. The CDR3 consists of 13 residues. Germline lookup yields CDR1 SGHTA and CDR2 FQGTGA. The variable domain in full, completed from reference TRBV7-3 and TRBJ1-2, reads GAGVSQTPSNKVTEKGKYVELRCDPISGHTALYWYRQSLGQGPEFLIYFQGTGAADDSGLPNDRFFAVRPEGSVSTLKIQRTERGDSAVYLCASSLMGGAGYTFGSGTRLTVV.

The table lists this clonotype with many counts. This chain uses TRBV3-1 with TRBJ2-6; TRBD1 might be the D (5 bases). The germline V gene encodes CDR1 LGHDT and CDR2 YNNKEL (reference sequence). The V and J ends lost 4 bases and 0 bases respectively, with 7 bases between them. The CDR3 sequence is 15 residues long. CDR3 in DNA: TGTGCCAGCAGCCCACAGGACTCTGGGGCCAACGTCCTGACTTTC. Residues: CASSPQDSGANVLTF.

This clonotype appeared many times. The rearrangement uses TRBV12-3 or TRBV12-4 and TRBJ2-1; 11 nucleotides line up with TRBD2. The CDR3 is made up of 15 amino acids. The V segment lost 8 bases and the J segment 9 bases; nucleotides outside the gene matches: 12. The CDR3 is CASRQYSGGAGEQFF. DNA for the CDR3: TGTGCCAGCCGGCAATATAGCGGGGGGGCCGGTGAGCAGTTCTTC.

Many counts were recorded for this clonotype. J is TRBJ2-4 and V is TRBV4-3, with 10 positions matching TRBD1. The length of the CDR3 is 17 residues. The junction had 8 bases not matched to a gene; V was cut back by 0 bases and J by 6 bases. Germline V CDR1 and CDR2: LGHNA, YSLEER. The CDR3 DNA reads TGCGCCAGCAGCCAAGATATGAGACAGGGGGCCTTAAACATTCAGTACTTC. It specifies CASSQDMRQGALNIQYF.

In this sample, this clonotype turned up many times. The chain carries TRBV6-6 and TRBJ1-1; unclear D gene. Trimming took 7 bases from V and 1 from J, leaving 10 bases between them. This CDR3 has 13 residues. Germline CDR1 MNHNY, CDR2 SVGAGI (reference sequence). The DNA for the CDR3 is TGTGCCAGCACCTTAACACCGAACACTGAAGCTTTCTTT. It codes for CASTLTPNTEAFF.

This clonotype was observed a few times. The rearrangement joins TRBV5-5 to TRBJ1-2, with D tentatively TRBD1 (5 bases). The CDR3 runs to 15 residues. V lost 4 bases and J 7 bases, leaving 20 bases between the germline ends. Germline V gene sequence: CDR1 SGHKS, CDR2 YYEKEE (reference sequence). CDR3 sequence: CASSRPADTSSGYTF. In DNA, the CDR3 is TGTGCCAGCAGCAGGCCGGCGGACACTTCTTCTGGCTACACCTTC. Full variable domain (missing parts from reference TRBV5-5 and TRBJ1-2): DAGVTQSPTHLIKTRGQQVTLRCSPISGHKSVSWYQQVLGQGPQFIFQYYEKEERGRGNFPDRFSARQFPNYSSELNVNALLLGDSALYLCASSRPADTSSGYTFGSGTRLTVV.

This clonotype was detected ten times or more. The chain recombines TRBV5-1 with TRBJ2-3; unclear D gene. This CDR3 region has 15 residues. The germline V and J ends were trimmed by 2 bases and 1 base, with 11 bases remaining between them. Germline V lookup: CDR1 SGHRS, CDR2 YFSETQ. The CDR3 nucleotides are TGCGCCAGCAGCTTAAGTCCCGGAGGCACAGATACGCAGTATTTT. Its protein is CASSLSPGGTDTQYF. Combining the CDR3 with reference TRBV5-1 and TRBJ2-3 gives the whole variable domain KAGVTQTPRYLIKTRGQQVTLSCSPISGHRSVSWYQQTPGQGLQFLFEYFSETQRNKGNFPGRFSGRQFSNSRSEMNVSTLELGDSALYLCASSLSPGGTDTQYFGPGTRLTVL.

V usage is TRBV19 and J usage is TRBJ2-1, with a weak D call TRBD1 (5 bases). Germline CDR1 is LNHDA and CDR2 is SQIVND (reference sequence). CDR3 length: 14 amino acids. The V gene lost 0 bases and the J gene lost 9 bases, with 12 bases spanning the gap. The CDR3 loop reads CASSIEGQGSEQFF. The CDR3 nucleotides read TGTGCCAGTAGTATAGAGGGGCAGGGCAGTGAGCAGTTCTTC. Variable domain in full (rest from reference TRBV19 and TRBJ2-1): DGGITQSPKYLFRKEGQNVTLSCEQNLNHDAMYWYRQDPGQGLRLIYYSQIVNDFQKGDIAEGYSVSREKKESFPLTVTSAQKNPTAFYLCASSIEGQGSEQFFGPGTRLTVL.

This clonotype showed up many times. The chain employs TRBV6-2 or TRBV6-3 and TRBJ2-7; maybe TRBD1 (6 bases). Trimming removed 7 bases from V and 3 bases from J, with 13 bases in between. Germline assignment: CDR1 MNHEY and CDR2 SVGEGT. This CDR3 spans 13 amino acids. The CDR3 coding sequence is TGTGCCAGCAAACCGCCACAGGGCTACGAGCAGTACTTC. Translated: CASKPPQGYEQYF.

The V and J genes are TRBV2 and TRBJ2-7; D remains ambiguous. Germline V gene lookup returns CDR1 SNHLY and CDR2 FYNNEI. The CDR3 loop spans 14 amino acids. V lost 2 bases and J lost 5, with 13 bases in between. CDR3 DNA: TGTGCCAGCAGTGAACTTGGGGAAAGCGACGAGCAGTACTTC. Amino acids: CASSELGESDEQYF.

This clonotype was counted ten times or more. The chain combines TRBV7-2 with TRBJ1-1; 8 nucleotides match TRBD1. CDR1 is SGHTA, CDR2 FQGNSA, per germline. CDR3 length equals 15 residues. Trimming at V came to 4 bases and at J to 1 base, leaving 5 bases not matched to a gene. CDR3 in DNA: TGTGCCAGCAGCTCCCAGGGGGCCCAGAACACTGAAGCTTTCTTT. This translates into CASSSQGAQNTEAFF.

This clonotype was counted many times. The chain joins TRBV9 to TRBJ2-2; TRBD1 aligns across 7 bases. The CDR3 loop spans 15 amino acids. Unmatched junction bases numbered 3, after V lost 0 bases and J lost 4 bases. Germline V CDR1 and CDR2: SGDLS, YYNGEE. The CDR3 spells CASSVDPGGTGELFF. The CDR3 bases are TGTGCCAGCAGCGTAGACCCAGGGGGCACCGGGGAGCTGTTTTTT.

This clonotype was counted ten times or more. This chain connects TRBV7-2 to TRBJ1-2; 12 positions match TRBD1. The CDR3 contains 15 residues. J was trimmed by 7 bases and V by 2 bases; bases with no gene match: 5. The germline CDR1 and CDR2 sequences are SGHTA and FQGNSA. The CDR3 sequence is CASSLSGTGGLGYTF. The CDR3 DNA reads TGTGCCAGCAGCTTATCCGGGACAGGGGGCCTTGGCTACACCTTC.

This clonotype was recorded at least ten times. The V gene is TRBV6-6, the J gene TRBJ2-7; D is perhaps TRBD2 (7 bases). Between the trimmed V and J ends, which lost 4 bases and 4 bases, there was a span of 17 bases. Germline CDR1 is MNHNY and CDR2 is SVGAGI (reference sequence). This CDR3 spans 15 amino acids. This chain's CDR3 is CASSSPGGSIYEQYF. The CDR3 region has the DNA TGTGCCAGCAGTTCCCCGGGGGGCTCTATATACGAGCAGTACTTC.

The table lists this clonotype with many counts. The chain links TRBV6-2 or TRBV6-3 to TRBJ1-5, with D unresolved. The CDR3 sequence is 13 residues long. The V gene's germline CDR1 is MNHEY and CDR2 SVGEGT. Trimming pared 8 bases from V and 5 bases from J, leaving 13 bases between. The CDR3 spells CASGPIGYQPQHF. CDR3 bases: TGTGCCAGCGGCCCCATTGGGTATCAGCCCCAGCATTTT.